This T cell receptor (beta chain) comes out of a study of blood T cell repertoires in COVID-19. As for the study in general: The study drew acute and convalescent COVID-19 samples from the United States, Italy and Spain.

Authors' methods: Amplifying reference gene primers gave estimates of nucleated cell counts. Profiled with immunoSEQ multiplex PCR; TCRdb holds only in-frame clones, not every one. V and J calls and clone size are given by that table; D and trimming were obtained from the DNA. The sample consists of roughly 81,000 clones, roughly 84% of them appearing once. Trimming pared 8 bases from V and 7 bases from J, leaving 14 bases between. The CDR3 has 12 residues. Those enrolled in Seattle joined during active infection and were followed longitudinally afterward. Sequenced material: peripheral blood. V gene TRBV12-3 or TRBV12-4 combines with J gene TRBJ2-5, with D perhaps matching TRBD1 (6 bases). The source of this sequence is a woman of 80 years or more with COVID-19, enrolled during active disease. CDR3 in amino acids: CASRGARGTQYF. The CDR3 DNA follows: TGTGCCAGCCGAGGGGCCAGGGGGACCCAGTACTTC.